This TCR beta chain comes out of a study of blood T cell repertoires in COVID-19. Overall study: The United States, Italy and Spain provided the acute and convalescent COVID-19 samples. T cells, B-cell-depleted T cells, or PBMCs provided the cDNA or gDNA that served as material.

In the authors' workflow: Amplification of reference gene primers provided the estimated nucleated cell counts. Libraries were prepared by immunoSEQ multiplex PCR; TCRdb keeps only in-frame clonotypes and omits some of them. D and trimming come from the DNA, and the V and J calls and clone size come from that table. The sample consists of 180,000 or so clones, 70% to 85% of them appearing once. Trimming removed 3 bases at V and 6 bases at J, with 14 bases between. The CDR3 loop spans 15 amino acids. Germline V CDR1 and CDR2: SGHTA, FQGNSA. The chain recombines TRBV7-2 with TRBJ1-4; possible D gene TRBD1, 5 bases. The sample taken for sequencing was peripheral blood. The TCR originated in a woman older than 75 with acute or convalescent COVID-19. CDR3 loop: CASSFVYGGDEKLFF. The CDR3 DNA sequence: TGTGCCAGCAGCTTCGTGTACGGGGGGGATGAAAAACTGTTTTTT.